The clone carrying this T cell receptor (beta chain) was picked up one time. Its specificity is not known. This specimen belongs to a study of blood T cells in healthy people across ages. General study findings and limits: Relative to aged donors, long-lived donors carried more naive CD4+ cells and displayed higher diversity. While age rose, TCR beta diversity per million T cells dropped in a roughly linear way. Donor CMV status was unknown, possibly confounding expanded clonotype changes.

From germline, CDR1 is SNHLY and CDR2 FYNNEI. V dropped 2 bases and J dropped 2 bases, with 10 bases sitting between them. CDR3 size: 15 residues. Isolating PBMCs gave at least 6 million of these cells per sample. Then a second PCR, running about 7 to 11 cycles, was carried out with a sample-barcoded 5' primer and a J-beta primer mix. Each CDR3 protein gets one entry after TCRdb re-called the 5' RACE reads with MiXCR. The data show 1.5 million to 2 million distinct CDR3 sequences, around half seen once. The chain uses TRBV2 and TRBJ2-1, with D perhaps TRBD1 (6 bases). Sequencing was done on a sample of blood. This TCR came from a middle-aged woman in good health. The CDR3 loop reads CASSERTGPYNEQFF. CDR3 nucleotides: TGTGCCAGCAGTGAACGTACAGGGCCCTACAATGAGCAGTTCTTC.